The sequence of this TCR beta chain was determined in a study of OX40 agonist ivuxolimab in advanced cancers. Autoimmune disease history or systemic immunosuppression was exclusionary. With baseline, cycle 4 day 1, and cycle 7 day 1 as timepoints, blood was sampled. Findings and caveats of the study: By week 6 at 0.1 to 3.0 mg/kg, blood CD4+ and CD8+ T cells had expanded clonally.

Generated by immunoSEQ multiplex PCR, the TCRdb table keeps only in-frame clones and is missing some. Of roughly 65,000 clones in the sample, roughly 88% were seen once. The CDR3 loop spans 15 amino acids. Germline V gene data show CDR1 as MDHEN and CDR2 as SYDVKM. Trimming at V came to 3 bases and at J to 8 bases, leaving 7 bases not matched to a gene. Comments on this clone: The antigen is undetermined.

V gene TRBV28 combines with J gene TRBJ1-2, with 12 positions matching TRBD1. Source: CD4+ or CD8+ T cells sorted from blood, taken in a trial of the OX40 agonist ivuxolimab. This receptor was obtained from an adult with an advanced solid tumor such as melanoma, head and neck, liver or kidney cancer. CDR3 loop: CASSFRGQGAEGYTF. CDR3 DNA: TGTGCCAGCAGTTTTAGGGGACAGGGGGCGGAGGGCTACACCTTC.